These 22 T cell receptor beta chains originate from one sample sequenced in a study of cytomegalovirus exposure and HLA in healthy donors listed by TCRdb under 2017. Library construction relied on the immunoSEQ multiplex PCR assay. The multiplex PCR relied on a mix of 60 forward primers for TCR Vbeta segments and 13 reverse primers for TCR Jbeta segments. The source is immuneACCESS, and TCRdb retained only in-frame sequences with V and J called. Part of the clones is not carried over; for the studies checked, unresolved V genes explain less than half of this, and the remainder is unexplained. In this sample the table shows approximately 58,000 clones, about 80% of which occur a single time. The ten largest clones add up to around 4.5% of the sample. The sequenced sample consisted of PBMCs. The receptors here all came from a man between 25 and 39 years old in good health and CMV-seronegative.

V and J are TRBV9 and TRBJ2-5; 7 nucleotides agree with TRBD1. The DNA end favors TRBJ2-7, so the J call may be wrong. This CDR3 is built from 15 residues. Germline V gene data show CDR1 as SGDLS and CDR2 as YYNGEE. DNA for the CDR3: TGTGCCAGCAGCTACCGGGACAGTGGACTCTACGAGCAGTACTTC. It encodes CASSYRDSGLYEQYF.

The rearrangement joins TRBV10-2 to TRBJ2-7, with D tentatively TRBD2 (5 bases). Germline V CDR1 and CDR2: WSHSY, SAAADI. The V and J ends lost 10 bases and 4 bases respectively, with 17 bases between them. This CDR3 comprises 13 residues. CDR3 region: CATWTDERYEQYF. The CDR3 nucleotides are TGCGCCACCTGGACTGACGAACGTTACGAGCAGTACTTC.

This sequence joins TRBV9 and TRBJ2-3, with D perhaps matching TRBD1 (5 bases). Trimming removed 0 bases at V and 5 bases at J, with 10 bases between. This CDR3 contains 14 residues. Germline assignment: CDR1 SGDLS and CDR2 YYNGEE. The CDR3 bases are TGTGCCAGCAGCGTAGACATCCAGGGAGATACGCAGTATTTT. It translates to CASSVDIQGDTQYF.

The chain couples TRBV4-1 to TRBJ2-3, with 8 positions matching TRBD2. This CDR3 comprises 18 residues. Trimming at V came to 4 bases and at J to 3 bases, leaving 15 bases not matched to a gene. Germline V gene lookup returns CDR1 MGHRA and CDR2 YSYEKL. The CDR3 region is CASSPRGSGIQITDTQYF. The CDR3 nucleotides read TGCGCCAGCAGCCCCCGGGGTAGCGGGATCCAAATTACAGATACGCAGTATTTT.

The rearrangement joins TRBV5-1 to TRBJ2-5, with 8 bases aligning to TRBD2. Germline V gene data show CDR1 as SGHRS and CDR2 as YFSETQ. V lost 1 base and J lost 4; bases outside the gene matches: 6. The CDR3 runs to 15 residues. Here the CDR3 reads CASSLPGGPGETQYF. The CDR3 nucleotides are TGCGCCAGCAGCTTGCCGGGGGGGCCGGGAGAGACCCAGTACTTC.

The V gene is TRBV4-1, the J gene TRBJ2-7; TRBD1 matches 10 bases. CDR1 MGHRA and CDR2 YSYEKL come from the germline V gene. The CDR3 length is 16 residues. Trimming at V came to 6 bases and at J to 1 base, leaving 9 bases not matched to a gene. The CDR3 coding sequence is TGCGCCAGCAGTCCTAAGGACAGGGGGTTATCCTACGAGCAGTACTTC. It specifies CASSPKDRGLSYEQYF.

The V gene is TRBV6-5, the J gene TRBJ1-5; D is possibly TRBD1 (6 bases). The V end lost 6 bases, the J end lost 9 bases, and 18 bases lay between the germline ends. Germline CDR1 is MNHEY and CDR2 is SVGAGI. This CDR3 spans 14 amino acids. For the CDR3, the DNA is TGTGCCAGCAGCTACGGACAGCTTCTTTGGCCCCAGCATTTT. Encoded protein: CASSYGQLLWPQHF.

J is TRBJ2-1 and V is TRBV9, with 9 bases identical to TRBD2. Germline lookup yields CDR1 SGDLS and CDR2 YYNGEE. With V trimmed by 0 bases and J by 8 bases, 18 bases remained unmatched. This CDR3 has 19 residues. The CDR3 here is CASSVARRGGAEGVDEQFF. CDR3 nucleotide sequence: TGTGCCAGCAGCGTAGCCAGGCGCGGGGGGGCCGAGGGGGTCGATGAGCAGTTCTTC.

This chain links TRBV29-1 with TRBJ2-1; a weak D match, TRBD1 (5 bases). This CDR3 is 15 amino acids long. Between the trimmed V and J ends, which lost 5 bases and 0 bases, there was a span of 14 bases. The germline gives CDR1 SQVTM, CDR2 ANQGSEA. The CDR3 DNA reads TGCAGCGTTCAGCCGATGGACATCTCCTACAATGAGCAGTTCTTC. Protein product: CSVQPMDISYNEQFF.

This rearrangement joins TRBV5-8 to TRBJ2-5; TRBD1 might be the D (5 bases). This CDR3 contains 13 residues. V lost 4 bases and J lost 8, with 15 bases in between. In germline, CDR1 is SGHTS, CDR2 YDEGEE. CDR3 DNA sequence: TGTGCCAGCAGCCTCGGGCCAGGGTCTACCCAGTACTTC. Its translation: CASSLGPGSTQYF.

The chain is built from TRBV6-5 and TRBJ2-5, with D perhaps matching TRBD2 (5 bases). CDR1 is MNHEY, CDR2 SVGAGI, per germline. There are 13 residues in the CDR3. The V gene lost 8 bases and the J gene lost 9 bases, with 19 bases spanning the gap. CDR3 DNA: TGTGCCAGCTCCCTAACTGTATCCGGGGCCCAGTACTTC. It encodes CASSLTVSGAQYF.

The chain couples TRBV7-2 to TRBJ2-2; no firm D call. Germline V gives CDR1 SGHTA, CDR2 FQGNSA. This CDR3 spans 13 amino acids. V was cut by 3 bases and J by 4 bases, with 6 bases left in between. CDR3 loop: CASSFGVTGELFF. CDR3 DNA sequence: TGTGCCAGCAGCTTTGGAGTCACCGGGGAGCTGTTTTTT.

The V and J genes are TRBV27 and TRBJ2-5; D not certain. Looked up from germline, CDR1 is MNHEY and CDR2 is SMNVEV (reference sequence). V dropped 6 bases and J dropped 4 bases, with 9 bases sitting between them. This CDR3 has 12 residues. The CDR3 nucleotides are TGTGCCAGCAGCCACGGTGCAGAGACCCAGTACTTC. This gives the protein CASSHGAETQYF.

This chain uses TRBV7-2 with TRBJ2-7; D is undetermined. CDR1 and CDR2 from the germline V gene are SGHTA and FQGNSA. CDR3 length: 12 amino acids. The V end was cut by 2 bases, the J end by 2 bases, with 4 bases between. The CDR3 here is CASSLQTYEQYF. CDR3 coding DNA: TGTGCCAGCAGCTTACAGACCTACGAGCAGTACTTC. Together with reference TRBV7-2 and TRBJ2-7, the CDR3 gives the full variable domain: GAGVSQSPSNKVTEKGKDVELRCDPISGHTALYWYRQSLGQGLEFLIYFQGNSAPDKSGLPSDRFSAERTGGSVSTLTIQRTQQEDSAVYLCASSLQTYEQYFGPGTRLTVT.

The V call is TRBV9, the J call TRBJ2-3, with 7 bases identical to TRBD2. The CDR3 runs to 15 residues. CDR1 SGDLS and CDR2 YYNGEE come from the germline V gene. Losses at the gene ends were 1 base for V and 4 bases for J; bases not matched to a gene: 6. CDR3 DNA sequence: TGTGCCAGCAGCGTATCGCTAGCGGTAGCAGATACGCAGTATTTT. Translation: CASSVSLAVADTQYF.

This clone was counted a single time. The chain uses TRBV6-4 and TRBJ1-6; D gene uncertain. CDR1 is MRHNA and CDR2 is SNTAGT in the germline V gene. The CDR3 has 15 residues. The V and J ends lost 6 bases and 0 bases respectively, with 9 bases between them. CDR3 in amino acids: CASSQGSSYNSPLHF. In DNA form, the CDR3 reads TGTGCCAGCAGCCAAGGGAGCTCCTATAATTCACCCCTCCACTTT.

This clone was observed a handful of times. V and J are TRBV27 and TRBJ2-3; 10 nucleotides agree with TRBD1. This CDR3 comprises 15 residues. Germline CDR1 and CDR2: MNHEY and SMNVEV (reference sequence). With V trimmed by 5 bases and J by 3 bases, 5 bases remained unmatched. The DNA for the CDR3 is TGTGCCAGCAGTCCGGGACAGGGGCGTACAGATACGCAGTATTTT. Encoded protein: CASSPGQGRTDTQYF.

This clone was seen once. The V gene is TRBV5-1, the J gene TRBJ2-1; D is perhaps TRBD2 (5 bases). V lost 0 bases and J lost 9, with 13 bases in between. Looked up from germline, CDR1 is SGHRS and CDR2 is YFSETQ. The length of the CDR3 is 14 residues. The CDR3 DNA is TGCGCCAGCAGCTTGGGAGGTAGCGAAAGTGAGCAGTTCTTC. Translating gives CASSLGGSESEQFF.

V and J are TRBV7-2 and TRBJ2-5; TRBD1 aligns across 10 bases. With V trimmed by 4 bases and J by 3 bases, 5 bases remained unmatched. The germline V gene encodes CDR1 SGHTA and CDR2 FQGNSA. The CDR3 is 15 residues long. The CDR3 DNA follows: TGTGCCAGCAGCTATCGGGGACAGGGGAAAGAGACCCAGTACTTC. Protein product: CASSYRGQGKETQYF.

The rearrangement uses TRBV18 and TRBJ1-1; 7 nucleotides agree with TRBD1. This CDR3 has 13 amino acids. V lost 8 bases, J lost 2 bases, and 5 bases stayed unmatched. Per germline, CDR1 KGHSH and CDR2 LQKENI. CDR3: CASNRQGNTEAFF. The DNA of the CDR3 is TGTGCCAGCAACCGACAGGGAAACACTGAAGCTTTCTTT.

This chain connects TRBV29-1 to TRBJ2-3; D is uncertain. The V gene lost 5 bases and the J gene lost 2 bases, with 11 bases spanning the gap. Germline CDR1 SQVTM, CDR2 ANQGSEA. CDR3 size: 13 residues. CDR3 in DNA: TGCAGCGTTAAATCCGTCCCCACAGATACGCAGTATTTT. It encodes CSVKSVPTDTQYF.

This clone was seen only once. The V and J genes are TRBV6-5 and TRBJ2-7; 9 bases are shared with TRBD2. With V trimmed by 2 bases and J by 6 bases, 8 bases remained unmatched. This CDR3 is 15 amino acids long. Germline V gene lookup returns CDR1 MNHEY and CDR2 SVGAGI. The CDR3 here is CASSYTERGASEQYF. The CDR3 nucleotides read TGTGCCAGCAGTTACACAGAGCGGGGGGCCTCCGAGCAGTACTTC.